This T cell receptor (beta chain) stems from a study of STAT3 mutations in large granular lymphocyte leukemia. Broader study findings: Treatment regimens differed across patients between samplings. Every T-cell large granular lymphocyte leukemia patient had at least one immunodominant TCR beta clonotype.

With regard to this clone: What it recognizes is unknown.

Each sample's TCRbeta library yielded on average around 41,000 productive templates. The data were produced by immunoSEQ multiplex PCR, yet TCRdb's version contains in-frame clones alone and is incomplete. Seen here are approximately 31,000 clones, around 86% observed once, and the top ten hold roughly 12%. The CDR3 contains 14 residues. Germline CDR1 and CDR2: SGHNT and YYREEE (reference sequence). The junction had 8 bases not matched to a gene; V was cut back by 7 bases and J by 4 bases. This sequence joins TRBV5-4 and TRBJ2-7, with 10 bases fitting TRBD2. The receptor was isolated from a man in his 60s with T-cell large granular lymphocyte leukemia. Some clones in this sample may be carry-over from other donors' samples. The sequenced sample was peripheral blood mononuclear cells. In DNA form, the CDR3 reads TGTGCCAGCCAGGGCGGGACTAGCGCATACGAGCAGTACTTC. Its translation: CASQGGTSAYEQYF.